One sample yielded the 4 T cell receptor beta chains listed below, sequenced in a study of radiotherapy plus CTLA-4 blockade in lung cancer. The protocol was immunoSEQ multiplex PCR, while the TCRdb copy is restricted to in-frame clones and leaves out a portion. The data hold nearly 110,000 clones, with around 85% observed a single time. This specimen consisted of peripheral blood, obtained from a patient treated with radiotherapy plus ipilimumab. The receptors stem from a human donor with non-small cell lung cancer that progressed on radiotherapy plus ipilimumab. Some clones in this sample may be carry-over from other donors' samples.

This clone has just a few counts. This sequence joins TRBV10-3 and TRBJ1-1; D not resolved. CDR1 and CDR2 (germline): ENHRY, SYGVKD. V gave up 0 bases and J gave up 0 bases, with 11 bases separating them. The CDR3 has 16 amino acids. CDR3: CAISESNRGLNTEAFF. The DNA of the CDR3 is TGTGCCATCAGTGAGTCGAATCGGGGATTGAACACTGAAGCTTTCTTT.

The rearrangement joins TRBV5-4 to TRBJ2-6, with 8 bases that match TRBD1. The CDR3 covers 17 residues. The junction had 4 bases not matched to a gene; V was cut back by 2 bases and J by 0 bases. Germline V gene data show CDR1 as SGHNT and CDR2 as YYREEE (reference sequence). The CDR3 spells CASSFGTGPSGANVLTF. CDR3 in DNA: TGTGCCAGCAGCTTTGGGACAGGACCCTCTGGGGCCAACGTCCTGACTTTC.

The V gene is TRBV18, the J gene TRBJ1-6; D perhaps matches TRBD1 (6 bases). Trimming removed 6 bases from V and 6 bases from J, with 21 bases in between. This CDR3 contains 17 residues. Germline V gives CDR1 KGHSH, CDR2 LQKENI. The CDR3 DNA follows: TGTGCCAGCTCTCCAGGCGGGGGGGCCTTCGGTAATTCACCCCTCCACTTT. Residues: CASSPGGGAFGNSPLHF.

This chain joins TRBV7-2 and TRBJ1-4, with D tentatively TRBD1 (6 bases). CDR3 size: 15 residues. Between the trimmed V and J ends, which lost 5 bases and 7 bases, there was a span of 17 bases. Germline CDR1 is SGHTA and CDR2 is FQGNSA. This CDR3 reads CASSTPPGAGEKLFF. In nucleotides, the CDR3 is TGTGCCAGCAGCACCCCACCGGGGGCTGGTGAAAAACTGTTTTTT.